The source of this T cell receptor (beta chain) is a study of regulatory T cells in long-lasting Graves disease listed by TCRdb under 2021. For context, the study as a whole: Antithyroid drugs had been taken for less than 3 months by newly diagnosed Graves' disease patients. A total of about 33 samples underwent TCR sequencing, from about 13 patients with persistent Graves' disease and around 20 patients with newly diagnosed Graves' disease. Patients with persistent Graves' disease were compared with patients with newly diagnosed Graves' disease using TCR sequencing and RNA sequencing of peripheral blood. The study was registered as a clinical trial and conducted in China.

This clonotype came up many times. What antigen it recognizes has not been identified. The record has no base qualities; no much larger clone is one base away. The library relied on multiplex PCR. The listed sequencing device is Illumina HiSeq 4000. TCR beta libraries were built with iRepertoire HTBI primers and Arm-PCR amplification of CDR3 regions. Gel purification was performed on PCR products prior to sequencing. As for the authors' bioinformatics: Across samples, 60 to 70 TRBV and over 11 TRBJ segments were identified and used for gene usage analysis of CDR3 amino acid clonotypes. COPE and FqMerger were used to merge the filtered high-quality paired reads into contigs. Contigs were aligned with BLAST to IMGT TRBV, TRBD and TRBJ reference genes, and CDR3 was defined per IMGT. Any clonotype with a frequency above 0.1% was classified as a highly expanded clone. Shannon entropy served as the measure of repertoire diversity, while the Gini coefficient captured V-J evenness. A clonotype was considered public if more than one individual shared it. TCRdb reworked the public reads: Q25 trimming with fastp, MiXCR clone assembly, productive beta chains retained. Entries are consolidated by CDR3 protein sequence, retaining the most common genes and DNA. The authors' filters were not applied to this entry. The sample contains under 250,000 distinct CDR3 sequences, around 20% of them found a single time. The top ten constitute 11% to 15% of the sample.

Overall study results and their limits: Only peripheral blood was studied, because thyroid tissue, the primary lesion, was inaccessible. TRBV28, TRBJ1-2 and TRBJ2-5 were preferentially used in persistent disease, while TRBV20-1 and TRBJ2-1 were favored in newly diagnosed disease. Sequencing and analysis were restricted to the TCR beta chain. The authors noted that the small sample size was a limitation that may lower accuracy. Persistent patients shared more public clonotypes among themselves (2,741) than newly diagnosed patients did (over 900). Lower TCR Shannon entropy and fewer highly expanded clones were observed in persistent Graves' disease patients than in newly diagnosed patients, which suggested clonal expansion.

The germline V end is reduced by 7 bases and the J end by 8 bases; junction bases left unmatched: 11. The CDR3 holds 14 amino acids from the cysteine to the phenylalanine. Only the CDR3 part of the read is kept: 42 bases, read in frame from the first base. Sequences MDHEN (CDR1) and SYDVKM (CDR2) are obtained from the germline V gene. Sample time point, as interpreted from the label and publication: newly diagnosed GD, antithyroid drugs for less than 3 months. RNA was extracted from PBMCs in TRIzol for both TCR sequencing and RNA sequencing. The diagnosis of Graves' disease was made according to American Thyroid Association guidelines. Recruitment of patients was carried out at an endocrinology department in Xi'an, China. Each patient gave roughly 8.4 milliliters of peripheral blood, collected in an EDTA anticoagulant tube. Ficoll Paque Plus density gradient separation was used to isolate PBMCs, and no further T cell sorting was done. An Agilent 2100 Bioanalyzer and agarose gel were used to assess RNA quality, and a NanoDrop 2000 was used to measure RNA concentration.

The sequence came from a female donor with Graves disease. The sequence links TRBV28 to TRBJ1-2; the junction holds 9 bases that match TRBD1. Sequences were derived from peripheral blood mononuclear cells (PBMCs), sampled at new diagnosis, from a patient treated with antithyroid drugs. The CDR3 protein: CASTLGQGGGGYTF. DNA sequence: TGTGCCAGCACCTTGGGACAGGGAGGAGGCGGCTACACCTTC.